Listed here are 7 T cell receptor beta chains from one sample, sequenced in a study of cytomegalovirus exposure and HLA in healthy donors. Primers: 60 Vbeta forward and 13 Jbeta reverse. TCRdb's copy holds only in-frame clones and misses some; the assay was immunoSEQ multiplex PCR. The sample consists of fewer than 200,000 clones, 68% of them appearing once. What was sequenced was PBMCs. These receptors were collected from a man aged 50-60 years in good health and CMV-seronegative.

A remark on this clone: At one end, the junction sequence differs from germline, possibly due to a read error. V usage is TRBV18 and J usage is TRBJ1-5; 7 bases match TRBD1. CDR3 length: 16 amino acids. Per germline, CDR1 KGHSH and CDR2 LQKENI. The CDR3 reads CASSRTGSHSNQPRHF. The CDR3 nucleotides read TGTGCCAGCTCCAGGACAGGCTCTCATAGCAATCAGCCCCGGCATTTT.

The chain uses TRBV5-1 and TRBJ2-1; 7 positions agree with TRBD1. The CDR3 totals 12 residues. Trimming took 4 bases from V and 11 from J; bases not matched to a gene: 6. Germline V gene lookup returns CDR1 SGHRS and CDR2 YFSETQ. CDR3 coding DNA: TGCGCCAGCAGCGACCCGGGACAGAAGCAGTTCTTC. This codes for CASSDPGQKQFF.

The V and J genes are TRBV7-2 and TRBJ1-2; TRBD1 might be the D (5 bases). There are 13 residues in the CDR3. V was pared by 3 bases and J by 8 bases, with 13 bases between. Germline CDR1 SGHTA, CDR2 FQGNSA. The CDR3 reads CASSLGGQIGYTF. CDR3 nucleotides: TGTGCCAGCAGCTTGGGCGGACAAATCGGCTACACCTTC.

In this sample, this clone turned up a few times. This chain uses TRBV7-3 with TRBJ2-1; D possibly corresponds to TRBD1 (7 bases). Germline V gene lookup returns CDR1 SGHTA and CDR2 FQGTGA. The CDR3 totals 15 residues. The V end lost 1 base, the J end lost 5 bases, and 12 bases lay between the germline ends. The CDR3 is CASSLSGTVHNEQFF. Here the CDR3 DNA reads TGTGCCAGCAGCTTAAGCGGGACAGTTCACAATGAGCAGTTCTTC.

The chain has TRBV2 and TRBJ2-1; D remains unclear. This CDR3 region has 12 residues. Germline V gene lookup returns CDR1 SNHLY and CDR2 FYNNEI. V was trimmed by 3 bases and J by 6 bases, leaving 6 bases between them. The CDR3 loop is CASSDPFNEQFF. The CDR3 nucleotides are TGTGCCAGCAGTGACCCTTTCAATGAGCAGTTCTTC.

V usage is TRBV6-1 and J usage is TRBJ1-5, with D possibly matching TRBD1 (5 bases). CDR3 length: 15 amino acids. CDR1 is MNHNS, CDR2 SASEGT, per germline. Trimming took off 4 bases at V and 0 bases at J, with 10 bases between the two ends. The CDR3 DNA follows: TGTGCCAGCAGTGTCGGACAAATTAGCAATCAGCCCCAGCATTTT. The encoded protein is CASSVGQISNQPQHF.

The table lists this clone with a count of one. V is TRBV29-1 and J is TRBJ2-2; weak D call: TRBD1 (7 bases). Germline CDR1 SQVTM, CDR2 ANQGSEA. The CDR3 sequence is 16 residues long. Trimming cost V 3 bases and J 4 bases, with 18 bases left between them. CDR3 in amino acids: CSVELRPGGGTGELFF. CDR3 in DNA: TGCAGCGTTGAGCTTAGGCCAGGGGGAGGCACCGGGGAGCTGTTTTTT.